This is a list of T cell receptor beta chains from one sample in a study of cytomegalovirus exposure and HLA in healthy donors. Using immunoSEQ multiplex PCR, the repertoire was profiled, and TCRdb retains in-frame clones only, with some absent. Of some 200,000 clones listed, 10% to 15% are singletons. Sequenced input: PBMCs. The receptors stem from a man aged 45-65 years in good health and CMV-seropositive. Both conserved end residues are part of each CDR3. A D gene is named only where the DNA matches it firmly. Clone size is given for some rows only: seen once, a few or many times, or a class if the clone is expanded.

D gene,J gene,V gene,clone size,CDR3 DNA,CDR3 protein
NA,TRBJ1-3,TRBV4-3,NA,TGCGCCAGCAGCCAAGAACGGGGCTCTGGAAACACCATATATTTT,CASSQERGSGNTIYF
NA,TRBJ2-5,TRBV6-5,NA,TGTGCCAGCCGGAGTAGGGGCGCCGGGGAGGCCCAGTACTTC,CASRSRGAGEAQYF
TRBD2,TRBJ2-7,TRBV5-4,few,TGTGCCAGCAGGTTGGGTGCGGGGGTCCCCTACGAGCAGTACTTC,CASRLGAGVPYEQYF
TRBD1,TRBJ2-2,TRBV29-1,few,TGCAGCGTACGACAGGGGGTAACCGGGGAGCTGTTTTTT,CSVRQGVTGELFF
NA,TRBJ1-5,TRBV7-9,NA,TGTGCCAGCAGTTCACAGGGTAATAGCAATCAGCCCCAGCATTTT,CASSSQGNSNQPQHF
TRBD1,TRBJ1-1,TRBV18,NA,TGTGCCAGCTCACCCAGGACAGGGCTAATAATGAACACTGAAGCTTTCTTT,CASSPRTGLIMNTEAFF
NA,TRBJ1-2,TRBV30,few,TGTGCCTGGAGTGTACCCCCGGGTCATGGCTACACCTTC,CAWSVPPGHGYTF
NA,TRBJ1-1,TRBV7-2,NA,TGTGCCAGCAGCTTAGGACTTAGCACAACTGAAGCTTTCTTT,CASSLGLSTTEAFF
NA,TRBJ1-1,TRBV29-1,NA,TGCAGCGTTAATACGAAGCGGGGAACTGAAGCTTTCTTT,CSVNTKRGTEAFF
NA,TRBJ2-3,TRBV7-2,NA,TGTGCCAGCAGCTTATCCGGGTTTCCAGATACGCAGTATTTT,CASSLSGFPDTQYF
NA,TRBJ1-1,TRBV6-4,NA,TGTGCCAGCAGTGACTCAGGAGGGAACACTGAAGCTTTCTTT,CASSDSGGNTEAFF
NA,TRBJ1-5,TRBV19,NA,TGTGCCAGTAACAAGGGGGAGATCAATCAGCCCCAGCATTTT,CASNKGEINQPQHF
NA,TRBJ1-2,TRBV6-5,few,TGTGCCAGCAGTTTTACAGGAACTGGCTACACCTTC,CASSFTGTGYTF
TRBD2,TRBJ2-5,TRBV4-1,NA,TGCGCCAGCAGCCAAGAAGGCGGCGGGGGGCTTGGGGAGACCCAGTACTTC,CASSQEGGGGLGETQYF
TRBD1,TRBJ1-5,TRBV6-4,NA,TGTCCTCCTGACGACAGGGGGAAGAGGTCCAATCAGCCCCAGCATTTT,CPPDDRGKRSNQPQHF
TRBD1,TRBJ1-6,TRBV7-2,few,TGTGCCAGCAGCTTAGTCGCATTGGGACAGGGCTATAATTCACCCCTCCACTTT,CASSLVALGQGYNSPLHF
NA,TRBJ2-1,TRBV4-3,NA,TGCGCCAGCAGCCATAGCCTAAACAATGAGCAGTTCTTC,CASSHSLNNEQFF
TRBD2,TRBJ2-3,TRBV7-2,NA,TGTGCCAGCAGCTTAGATAGCGGGGGTGCAGATACGCAGTATTTT,CASSLDSGGADTQYF
NA,TRBJ1-1,TRBV30,NA,TGTGCCTGGAGTGGCCCGGTACAGGGTTTGAACACTGAAGCTTTCTTT,CAWSGPVQGLNTEAFF
TRBD1,TRBJ1-1,TRBV15,NA,TGTGCCACCAGCAGAGACTGGGGACAGGGGGGGTTTGGAGCTTTCTTT,CATSRDWGQGGFGAFF
NA,TRBJ2-2,TRBV5-1,NA,TGCGCCAGCAGCCCCTACACCGGGGAGCTGTTTTTT,CASSPYTGELFF
NA,TRBJ2-1,TRBV10-3,few,TGTGCCATCAGTGAGACGAGCAATGAGCAGTTCTTC,CAISETSNEQFF
TRBD2,TRBJ2-2,TRBV11-3,few,TGTACCAGCAGCTTAGCGGGTCCCAGGGAGCTGTTTTTT,CTSSLAGPRELFF
TRBD1,TRBJ2-2,TRBV6-5,few,TGTGCCAGCAGGGTTTTGAACAGGGGTGACGGGGAGCTGTTTTTT,CASRVLNRGDGELFF
TRBD1,TRBJ2-5,TRBV6-5,few,TGTGCCAGCGGCCCGGGACAGGGTAAAGAGACCCAGTACTTC,CASGPGQGKETQYF
NA,TRBJ2-5,TRBV6-5,few,TGTGCGGCCACCCCCAGGGTTGGGGAGACCCAGTACTTC,CAATPRVGETQYF
TRBD1,TRBJ1-1,TRBV19,NA,TGTGCCAGTAGTATTGAGTTAATCGGACAGGAGAACACTGAAGCTTTCTTT,CASSIELIGQENTEAFF
NA,TRBJ2-1,TRBV6-6,few,TGTGCCAGCAGTCTACCACAGGGCCGGGGCAATGAGCAGTTCTTC,CASSLPQGRGNEQFF
NA,TRBJ2-7,TRBV11-3,NA,TGTGCCAGCAGCCTGCAGGGTCAGAGCTCCTACGAGCAGTACTTC,CASSLQGQSSYEQYF
NA,TRBJ1-1,TRBV5-6,few,TGTGCCAGCAGCAGGAGTGTGAACACTGAAGCTTTCTTT,CASSRSVNTEAFF
TRBD1,TRBJ1-5,TRBV6-5,NA,TGTGCCAGCAGTTCCTCAGGGGGCCGAGGTCAGCCCCAGCATTTT,CASSSSGGRGQPQHF
TRBD2,TRBJ2-5,TRBV2,NA,TGTGCCAGCAGGTTTAGCGGGGGAGCCGGAGAGACCCAGTACTTC,CASRFSGGAGETQYF
NA,TRBJ1-5,TRBV6-1,NA,TGTGCCAGCACCCTAGGACAGTTCAATCAGCCCCAGCATTTT,CASTLGQFNQPQHF
TRBD1,TRBJ1-1,TRBV11-3,NA,TGTGCCAGCAGCTCTCCGGGACAGGGTGGAACTGAAGCTTTCTTT,CASSSPGQGGTEAFF
TRBD2,TRBJ2-4,TRBV11-3,few,TGTGCCAGCAGCGACCTCCGCGGGACTAGCCTTCAGTACTTC,CASSDLRGTSLQYF
NA,TRBJ1-3,TRBV30,NA,TGTGCCTGCCTACAAGCGGACAGCCCGCTGTATTTT,CACLQADSPLYF
NA,TRBJ1-5,TRBV18,NA,TGTGCCAGCTCACCACGCAGGGATGGACAGCCCCAGCATTTT,CASSPRRDGQPQHF
NA,TRBJ1-2,TRBV2,few,TGTGCCAGCAGAGCCTCCTTTGGGGCACGTGGCTACACCTTC,CASRASFGARGYTF
TRBD1,TRBJ1-5,TRBV7-8,once,TGTGCCAGCAGCTCGACAGGGGGGCGTCAGCCCCAGCATTTT,CASSSTGGRQPQHF
NA,TRBJ1-1,TRBV19,few,TGTGCCAGTAGTATAGATCTCGGGGAAGCTTTCTTT,CASSIDLGEAFF
TRBD1,TRBJ1-3,TRBV6-5,few,TGTGCCAGCAGTCCGGGACAGGCGGGGAACACCATATATTTT,CASSPGQAGNTIYF
NA,TRBJ2-1,TRBV15,NA,TGTGCCACCAGCAGAAGCGGGTCGAGACAATACAATGAGCAGTTCTTC,CATSRSGSRQYNEQFF
NA,TRBJ2-7,TRBV11-2,NA,TGTGCCAGCAGCTTAGGTTGGGGGCAGGGAAATTACGAGCAGTACTTC,CASSLGWGQGNYEQYF
TRBD2,TRBJ2-5,TRBV29-1,NA,TGCAGCGTTGAAGATCCGGTAGCGGGGGGGCGGGAGACCCAGTACTTC,CSVEDPVAGGRETQYF
TRBD1,TRBJ2-1,TRBV9,few,TGTGCCAGCAGCCCGCGGACAGGGAAAGACAATGAGCAGTTCTTC,CASSPRTGKDNEQFF
TRBD1,TRBJ1-1,TRBV14,few,TGTGCCAGCAGCCAAGAAACAGGGGGAAGGAGTACTGAAGCTTTCTTT,CASSQETGGRSTEAFF
TRBD1,TRBJ1-4,TRBV28,NA,TGTGCCAGCAGTTTAACAGGGGCCAACCTCGTCGAAAAACTGTTTTTT,CASSLTGANLVEKLFF
TRBD2,TRBJ2-1,TRBV10-2,NA,TGCGCCAGCAGTGACCAACTGGGACTAGCGGGGGCCAATGAGCAGTTCTTC,CASSDQLGLAGANEQFF
NA,TRBJ2-3,TRBV10-3,few,TGTGCCATCAGCGGGGGTACGGTTGGCACAGATACGCAGTATTTT,CAISGGTVGTDTQYF
TRBD1,TRBJ2-7,TRBV7-9,few,TGTGCCAGCAGCTCTACCGGGACAGGGGCCTACGAGCAGTACTTC,CASSSTGTGAYEQYF
NA,TRBJ1-6,TRBV6-1,NA,TGTGCCAGTTTAATGGCGGGGCCCCTCCACTTT,CASLMAGPLHF
TRBD1,TRBJ2-1,TRBV7-2,many,TGTGCCAGCAGCTTAGCGACAGGGACCTACAATGAGCAGTTCTTC,CASSLATGTYNEQFF
NA,TRBJ2-3,TRBV6-1,NA,TGTGCCAGCAGTGAACTACGGGGGAGGACAGATACGCAGTATTTT,CASSELRGRTDTQYF
NA,TRBJ2-2,TRBV4-3,few,TGCGCCAGCAGCCAAGCGGGGGAAACCGGGGAGCTGTTTTTT,CASSQAGETGELFF
NA,TRBJ1-1,TRBV27,NA,TGTGCCAGCAGTTCCCCCTCACAGCAGGTTAACACTGAAGCTTTCTTT,CASSSPSQQVNTEAFF
NA,TRBJ1-6,TRBV6-5,NA,TGTGCCAGCACGGGCCGGGATCTTAATTCACCCCTCCACTTT,CASTGRDLNSPLHF
NA,TRBJ1-1,TRBV2,few,TGTGCCAGCAGTGAGGAGGGTGGCACTGAAGCTTTCTTT,CASSEEGGTEAFF
NA,TRBJ2-7,TRBV7-2,NA,TGTGCCAGCAGCCAACACTTGGACATAGATTACGAGCAGTACTTC,CASSQHLDIDYEQYF
NA,TRBJ2-5,TRBV5-6,few,TGTGCCAGCAGCTTGGGCCCCCTTGGGCACGCCGAGACCCAGTACTTC,CASSLGPLGHAETQYF